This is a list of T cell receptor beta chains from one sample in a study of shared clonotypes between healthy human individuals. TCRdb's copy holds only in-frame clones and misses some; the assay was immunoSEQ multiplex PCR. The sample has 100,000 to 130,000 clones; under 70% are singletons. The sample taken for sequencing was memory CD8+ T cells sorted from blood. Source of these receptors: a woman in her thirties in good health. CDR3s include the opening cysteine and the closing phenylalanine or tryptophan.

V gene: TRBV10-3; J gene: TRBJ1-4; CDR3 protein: CAISDRGRREKLFF
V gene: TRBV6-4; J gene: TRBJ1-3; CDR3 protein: CASSADASSGNTIYF
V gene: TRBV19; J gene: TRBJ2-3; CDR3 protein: CASSGLSTDTQYF
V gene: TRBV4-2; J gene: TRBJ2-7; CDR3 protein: CASSQERVGNEQYF
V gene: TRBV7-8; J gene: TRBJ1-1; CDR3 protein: CASSASTENTEAFF
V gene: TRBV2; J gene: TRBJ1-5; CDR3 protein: CASSEGTASNQPQHF
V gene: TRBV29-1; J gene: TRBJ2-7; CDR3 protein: CSVTSGTVSYEQYF
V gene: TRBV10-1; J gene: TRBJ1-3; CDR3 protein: CARATGFGNTIYF
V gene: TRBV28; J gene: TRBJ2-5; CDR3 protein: CASSPPWGETQYF
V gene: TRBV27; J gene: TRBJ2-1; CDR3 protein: CASRLGQGGGEQFF
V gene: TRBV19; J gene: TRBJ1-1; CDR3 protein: CASSLRTGLNTEAFF
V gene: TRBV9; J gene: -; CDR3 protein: CASSVGQGDSYEQYF
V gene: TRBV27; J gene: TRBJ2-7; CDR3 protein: CASSLIWESEQYF
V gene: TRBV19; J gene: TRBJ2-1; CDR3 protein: CASSIGSADEQFF
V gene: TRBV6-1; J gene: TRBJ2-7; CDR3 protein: CASSGTGLYPYEQYF
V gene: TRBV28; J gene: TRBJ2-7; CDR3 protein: CATTGTGSYEQYF
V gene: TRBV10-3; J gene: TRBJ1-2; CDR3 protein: CAISVWGFDGYTF
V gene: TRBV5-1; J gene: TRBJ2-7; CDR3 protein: CASSLGLASSYEQYF
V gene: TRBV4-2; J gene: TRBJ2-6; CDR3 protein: CASSQDGGTGANVLTF
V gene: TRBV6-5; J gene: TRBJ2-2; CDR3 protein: CASSSGLAVFTGELFF
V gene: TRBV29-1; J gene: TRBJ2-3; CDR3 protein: CSASIHIQGPPGDTQYF
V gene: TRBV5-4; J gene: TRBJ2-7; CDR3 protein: CASSGGQGGSGEQYF
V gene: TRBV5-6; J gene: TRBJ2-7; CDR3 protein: CASSFGQINEQYF
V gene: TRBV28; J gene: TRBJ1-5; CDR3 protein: CASNPRGADGRQPQHF
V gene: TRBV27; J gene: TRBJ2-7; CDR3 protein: CASSSGTEIIYEQYF
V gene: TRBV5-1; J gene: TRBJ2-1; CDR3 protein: CASSLRQGSSYNEQFF
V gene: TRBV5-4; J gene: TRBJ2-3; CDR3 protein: CASSPPGLHTDTQYF
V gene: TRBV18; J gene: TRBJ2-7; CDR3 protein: CASSPMRSYEQYF
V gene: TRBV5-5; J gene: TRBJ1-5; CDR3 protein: CASSLTGSLSNQPQHF
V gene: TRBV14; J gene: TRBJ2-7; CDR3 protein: CASSQVLAGGYYEQYF
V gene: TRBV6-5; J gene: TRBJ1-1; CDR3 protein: CASSYVQDTGAFF
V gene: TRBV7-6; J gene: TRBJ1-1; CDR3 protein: CASSLDSGGFAEAFF
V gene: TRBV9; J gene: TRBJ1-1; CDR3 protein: CASSVVVRGLGDTEAFF
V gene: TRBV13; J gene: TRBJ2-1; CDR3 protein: CASSSSGRGYNEQFF
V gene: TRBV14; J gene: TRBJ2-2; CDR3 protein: CATLATGNTGELFF